The T cell receptor beta chain under discussion was sequenced for a study of blood T cells in healthy people across ages. Study observations and caveats: TCR beta diversity, measured per million T cells, fell in a roughly linear way with age.

Worth noting for this clonotype: Its antigen is currently unknown.

Donors were systemically healthy Caucasian individuals from Russia aged about 6 to 90 years. The CDR3 consists of 15 residues. Trimming shortened V by 1 base and J by 4 bases, and 12 bases separated the two germline ends. Per the germline V gene, CDR1 is SGHTA and CDR2 is FQGTGA. The second PCR ran roughly 6 to 12 cycles with a sample-barcoded 5' primer and J-beta primers. Each TCR beta cDNA got a 12-nucleotide random molecular identifier. Each CDR3 protein gets one entry after TCRdb re-called the 5' RACE reads with MiXCR. The sample holds roughly 1,500,000 distinct CDR3 sequences, 35% to 45% seen once.

The sequence came from a young woman in good health. The material sequenced was blood. The chain links TRBV7-3 to TRBJ2-3; D is unclear. CDR3 bases: TGTGCCAGCAGCTTAAATTGGGCTTCGCCAGATACGCAGTATTTT. This gives the protein CASSLNWASPDTQYF.